This entry lists 4 T cell receptor beta chains sequenced from one sample in a study of beta chain features in type 1 diabetes. The investigators reverse transcribed all of the isolated RNA, so they sequenced expressed TCRB transcripts. Assay used: immunoSEQ multiplex PCR; TCRdb lists only in-frame clones, some missing. This sample has 250,000 to 350,000 clones; roughly 15% occur once, and the top ten carry over 5.5%. Sequencing was done on a sample of central memory CD4+ T cells from blood. These receptors were obtained from a young man in good health.

This clone was counted a few times. V and J are TRBV6-1 and TRBJ2-2; the D gene is possibly TRBD1 (5 bases). The CDR3 contains 16 residues. Looked up from germline, CDR1 is MNHNS and CDR2 is SASEGT. V was shortened by 1 base and J by 1 base, with 10 bases between the two germline ends. CDR3 region: CASSEERDRNTGELFF. CDR3 in DNA: TGTGCCAGCAGTGAAGAACGAGACAGGAACACCGGGGAGCTGTTTTTT.

The chain uses TRBV25-1 and TRBJ1-6, with D uncertain. V lost 2 bases to trimming and J lost 10 bases, with 12 bases between them. Germline CDR1 and CDR2: MGHDK and SYGVNS. The CDR3 is 14 amino acids. The CDR3 bases are TGTGCCAGCAGTGAAGGGTTCAGCTCCTCACCCCTCCACTTT. Its protein product is CASSEGFSSSPLHF.

The gene calls are TRBV4-2 and TRBJ2-4, with a weak D call TRBD2 (5 bases). V was cut by 1 base and J by 5 bases, with 15 bases left in between. The CDR3 loop spans 16 amino acids. CDR1 and CDR2 from the germline V gene are LGHNA and YNFKEQ. This chain's CDR3 is CASSQGRTVRENIQYF. The CDR3, as DNA: TGTGCCAGCAGCCAAGGGAGGACCGTCCGGGAAAACATTCAGTACTTC.

The chain is built from TRBV15 and TRBJ2-1; D gene ambiguous. The CDR3 length is 16 residues. Germline CDR1 LNHNV, CDR2 YYDKDF (reference sequence). Trimming shortened V by 3 bases and J by 0 bases, and 12 bases separated the two germline ends. DNA for the CDR3: TGTGCCACCAGCAGTCGGGCGTCGAGCTCCTACAATGAGCAGTTCTTC. This sequence encodes CATSSRASSSYNEQFF.